The entry below describes one T cell receptor (beta chain). This sample is part of a study of blood T cell repertoires in COVID-19. Turning to the study itself: Both acute and convalescent COVID-19 samples were obtained from the United States, Italy and Spain. PBMCs, B-cell-depleted T cells, or T cells provided the cDNA or gDNA that made up the material.

Original data processing: Nucleated cell number was recorded as an estimate derived from reference gene primer amplification. This table comes from immunoSEQ multiplex PCR, and its TCRdb copy is limited to in-frame clones, with some not included. V and J calls and clone size are those listed in that table; D and trimming were worked out from the DNA. The profile shows more than 110,000 clones, roughly 86% of them singletons. Germline V gives CDR1 MNHEY, CDR2 SVGAGI. The V end was cut by 4 bases, the J end by 3 bases, with 10 bases between. The CDR3 is 14 amino acids. Sequenced sample: peripheral blood. This rearrangement joins TRBV6-5 to TRBJ1-5; TRBD1 might be the D (5 bases). This receptor was obtained from a man aged 50 to 60 with active or convalescent COVID-19. CDR3 nucleotide sequence: TGTGCCAGCAGTTCGGGGGAGCCCAATCAGCCCCAGCATTTT. Protein sequence: CASSSGEPNQPQHF.